These 20 T cell receptor beta chains were all obtained from the same sample, sequenced in a study of T-cell reconstitution after alpha-beta-depleted transplantation in children. Unique molecular identifiers featured in how the TCRbeta library was prepared. Via MiXCR, TCRdb re-called the PCR reads, giving one row per CDR3 protein. Here the sample spans more than 400,000 distinct CDR3 sequences, roughly 10% being singletons. Here the sequenced sample was PBMCs, mostly from graft donor cells, taken 180 days after TCRalphabeta/CD19-depleted stem cell transplant. The receptors derive from a female patient younger than 10 who had a stem cell transplant for aplastic anemia, so the T cells may come from the graft donor.

This clonotype was counted ten times or more. V usage is TRBV24-1 and J usage is TRBJ1-1; D gene unclear. Deletions cut 4 bases from V and 2 bases from J, with 4 bases between. The CDR3 is made up of 12 amino acids. Germline V CDR1 and CDR2: KGHDR, SFDVKD. This CDR3 reads CATSDSNTEAFF. CDR3 nucleotides: TGTGCCACCAGTGACTCAAACACTGAAGCTTTCTTT.

This clonotype came up a few times. V and J are TRBV4-1 and TRBJ1-1, with 8 bases identical to TRBD1. Per germline, CDR1 MGHRA and CDR2 YSYEKL. V shed 4 bases and J 7 bases; nucleotides not matched to a gene: 8. This CDR3 contains 14 residues. The CDR3 reads CASSRPTGEREAFF. The DNA of the CDR3 is TGCGCCAGCAGCCGACCGACAGGGGAACGTGAAGCTTTCTTT.

The V gene is TRBV11-2, the J gene TRBJ2-1; D gene unclear. Trimming pared 1 base from V and 7 bases from J, leaving 26 bases between. The CDR3 is 19 residues long. Germline CDR1 is SGHAT and CDR2 is FQNNGV. CDR3 DNA sequence: TGTGCCAGCAGCTTAGTAGCCTCCCTTCCGGTCCCATTGACGAATGAGCAGTTCTTC. Translation gives CASSLVASLPVPLTNEQFF.

This clonotype came up a few times. The chain carries TRBV12-3 or TRBV12-4 and TRBJ2-1; perhaps TRBD2 as D (5 bases). The ends were cut back, 2 bases at V and 8 bases at J, with 13 bases in the middle. The CDR3 totals 14 residues. The CDR3 DNA sequence: TGTGCCAGCAGTTTAAGTACGCCCGGGGATGAGCAGTTCTTC. Translating it yields CASSLSTPGDEQFF.

This clonotype was seen many times. The J gene is TRBJ1-2, the V gene TRBV9; 7 bases are a match to TRBD1. The CDR3 is 15 amino acids. Germline V CDR1 and CDR2: SGDLS, YYNGEE. Trimming cost V 4 bases and J 3 bases; bases outside gene matches: 9. The chain's CDR3 is CASSLSTGKDYGYTF. CDR3 nucleotide sequence: TGTGCCAGCAGCCTTTCGACAGGGAAGGACTATGGCTACACCTTC.

This clonotype was seen repeatedly, ten times or more. The chain carries TRBV5-1 and TRBJ2-3, with a tentative D call TRBD2 (5 bases). Germline loops: CDR1 SGHRS, CDR2 YFSETQ. V was pared by 4 bases and J by 0 bases, with 9 bases between. CDR3 size: 14 residues. The CDR3 DNA reads TGCGCCAGCAGCGGGGAGAGGAGCACAGATACGCAGTATTTT. This codes for CASSGERSTDTQYF.

This clonotype has more than one count but fewer than ten. V is TRBV6-2 or TRBV6-3 and J is TRBJ2-3, with a possible D match to TRBD2 (5 bases). Germline CDR1 reads MNHEY; CDR2 reads SVGEGT. The CDR3 totals 13 residues. The germline V and J ends were trimmed by 11 bases and 0 bases, with 12 bases remaining between them. The CDR3 sequence: CAYGRGSTDTQYF. The CDR3 nucleotides are TGTGCCTATGGCCGGGGAAGCACAGATACGCAGTATTTT.

This clonotype turned up a few times. V and J are TRBV20-1 and TRBJ1-4; D gene unclear. The CDR3 totals 11 residues. The germline V and J ends were trimmed by 5 bases and 13 bases, with 14 bases remaining between them. Germline V gene data show CDR1 as DFQATT and CDR2 as SNEGSKA (reference sequence). The CDR3 DNA follows: TGCAGTGCTTACTCGGTCGTAAGACTGTTTTTT. Its protein is CSAYSVVRLFF.

The gene calls are TRBV9 and TRBJ2-5; D could derive from TRBD1 or TRBD2 (5 bases each). The germline V gene encodes CDR1 SGDLS and CDR2 YYNGEE. Trimming left V 3 bases short and J 5 bases short, with 14 bases between. CDR3 length: 14 amino acids. CDR3 DNA: TGTGCCAGCAGCGGATCCCAGGGAGATGAGACCCAGTACTTC. Its translation: CASSGSQGDETQYF. Based on the CDR3 plus reference TRBV9 and TRBJ2-5, the full variable domain is DSGVTQTPKHLITATGQRVTLRCSPRSGDLSVYWYQQSLDQGLQFLIQYYNGEERAKGNILERFSAQQFPDLHSELNLSSLELGDSALYFCASSGSQGDETQYFGPGTRLLVL.

There are many counts of this clonotype. V is TRBV25-1 and J is TRBJ2-2; 8 bases match TRBD2. The CDR3 has 13 amino acids. J was trimmed by 6 bases and V by 7 bases; bases with no gene match: 4. From germline, CDR1 is MGHDK and CDR2 SYGVNS. CDR3 residues: CASKTGGPGELFF. DNA of the CDR3: TGTGCCAGCAAGACGGGAGGGCCCGGGGAGCTGTTTTTT.

This clonotype came up a few times. The genes are TRBV10-3 and TRBJ2-1; 7 bases line up with TRBD2. The CDR3 has 15 amino acids. Germline assignment: CDR1 ENHRY and CDR2 SYGVKD. The V and J ends lost 4 bases and 2 bases, in that order; junction bases with no gene match: 5. CDR3 amino acids: CAISVNAGAYNEQFF. DNA for the CDR3: TGTGCCATCAGTGTAAATGCGGGAGCCTACAATGAGCAGTTCTTC.

In this sample, this clonotype turned up a few times. The gene calls are TRBV28 and TRBJ2-3, with D perhaps given as TRBD1 or TRBD2 (5 bases each). With 7 bases removed from V and 5 bases from J, the gap between germline ends came to 16 bases. Germline-derived CDR1 and CDR2 are MDHEN and SYDVKM. The CDR3 covers 14 residues. CDR3 sequence (DNA): TGTGCCAGCACTCGGGGTCAGGGCGGAGATACGCAGTATTTT. This gives the protein CASTRGQGGDTQYF.

The V and J genes are TRBV14 and TRBJ1-1, with D unresolved. V was shortened by 0 bases and J by 5 bases, with 16 bases between the two germline ends. The length of the CDR3 is 16 residues. Germline assignment: CDR1 SGHDN and CDR2 FVKESK. The chain's CDR3 is CASSQDRGRRRTEAFF. CDR3 sequence (DNA): TGTGCCAGCAGCCAAGATCGAGGCAGGAGAAGGACTGAAGCTTTCTTT.

This clonotype came up a few times. This chain uses TRBV6-2 or TRBV6-3 with TRBJ2-7; 7 bases are a match to TRBD2. This CDR3 has 15 amino acids. Germline values: CDR1 MNHEY, CDR2 SVGEGT. V shed 5 bases and J 0 bases; nucleotides not matched to a gene: 7. The DNA for the CDR3 is TGTGCCAGCAGTCCCACGGGGGGTAGCTCCTACGAGCAGTACTTC. Translation gives CASSPTGGSSYEQYF.

This clonotype was counted many times. This rearrangement joins TRBV20-1 to TRBJ2-1, with 10 bases that match TRBD2. This CDR3 is 13 amino acids long. Trimming cost V 6 bases and J 10 bases; bases outside gene matches: 9. From germline, CDR1 is DFQATT and CDR2 SNEGSKA (reference sequence). The CDR3 region has the DNA TGCAGTGCCGCAAATAGCGGGGGGCTAGAGCAGTTCTTC. Protein: CSAANSGGLEQFF.

This clonotype was observed a few times. V is TRBV28 and J is TRBJ1-5, with 8 bases lining up with TRBD1. Losses at the gene ends were 6 bases for V and 6 bases for J; bases not matched to a gene: 7. Germline-derived CDR1 and CDR2 are MDHEN and SYDVKM. There are 14 residues in the CDR3. Here the CDR3 DNA reads TGTGCCAGCAGGACCGGGACAGGAGCTCAGCCCCAGCATTTT. Its protein is CASRTGTGAQPQHF.

This clonotype was seen only a few times. The rearrangement links TRBV10-3 to TRBJ2-1; 14 nucleotides line up with TRBD2. Looked up from germline, CDR1 is ENHRY and CDR2 is SYGVKD. Trimming took 5 bases from V and 0 from J; bases not matched to a gene: 6. The CDR3 covers 18 residues. The CDR3 loop reads CAISPPGTSGSSYNEQFF. The DNA for the CDR3 is TGTGCCATCAGTCCCCCCGGGACTAGCGGGAGCTCCTACAATGAGCAGTTCTTC.

The rearrangement joins TRBV20-1 to TRBJ2-5, with TRBD1 as a possible D gene (6 bases). Per germline, CDR1 DFQATT and CDR2 SNEGSKA (reference sequence). The CDR3 extends over 13 amino acids. Trimming took 6 bases from V and 4 from J, leaving 15 bases between them. CDR3 in DNA: TGCAGTGCAACGGGACACCAGGCAGAGACCCAGTACTTC. Residues: CSATGHQAETQYF.

This clonotype was seen many times. The chain employs TRBV29-1 and TRBJ2-2; no clear D. This CDR3 spans 13 amino acids. Germline V gene data show CDR1 as SQVTM and CDR2 as ANQGSEA. V dropped 6 bases and J dropped 2 bases, with 10 bases sitting between them. DNA for the CDR3: TGCAGCGTCGCGCACTTAAACACCGGGGAGCTGTTTTTT. This gives the protein CSVAHLNTGELFF.

This clonotype was recorded at least ten times. This chain joins TRBV12-3 or TRBV12-4 and TRBJ1-2; possible D gene TRBD1, 5 bases. The CDR3 spans 13 residues. Trimming cost V 5 bases and J 4 bases, with 11 bases left between them. The CDR3 sequence: CASSEGSRYGYTF. DNA for the CDR3: TGTGCCAGCAGTGAGGGGTCACGCTATGGCTACACCTTC.